This record concerns one T cell receptor beta chain sequence. This sample was taken from a study of blood T cell repertoires in COVID-19. The CDR3 is 15 amino acids. Per the germline V gene, CDR1 is LGHDT and CDR2 is YNNKEL (reference sequence). The V and J ends lost 4 bases and 7 bases, in that order; junction bases with no gene match: 13. Sequencing used immunoSEQ multiplex PCR; TCRdb keeps in-frame clones, though not all of them. The sample shows 200,000 to 300,000 clones, roughly 82% of them seen only once. The specimen was PBMCs or T cells enriched from blood (not recorded which). The genes are TRBV3-1 (or the pseudogene TRBV3-2) and TRBJ2-7, with 7 nucleotides matching TRBD1. The sequence was collected from a woman aged 45-59 years who had recovered from COVID-19. DNA for the CDR3: TGTGCCAGCAGCCGTCGGCAGGGGGTAGATTGGGAGCAGTACTTC. As protein: CASSRRQGVDWEQYF.